This T cell receptor beta chain appears in the sequencing data of a study of blood T cell repertoires in COVID-19. Authors' analysis steps: Estimated nucleated cell counts came from reference gene primer amplification. Method: immunoSEQ multiplex PCR; TCRdb's copy keeps in-frame clones and lacks some. V and J calls and clone size are copied from that table; D and trimming were computed from the DNA. The data show about 220,000 clones, around four fifths seen once. The CDR3 sequence is 15 residues long. The V gene's germline CDR1 is KGHDR and CDR2 SFDVKD. V lost 9 bases to trimming and J lost 2 bases, with 13 bases between them. This clone showed up just once.

The chain couples TRBV24-1 to TRBJ2-6; D unclear. Sequencing was carried out using peripheral blood. The clonotype comes from a woman in her 50s with acute or convalescent COVID-19. The CDR3 is CATGYSAAGANVLTF. The CDR3 DNA reads TGTGCCACCGGGTATTCTGCGGCTGGGGCCAACGTCCTGACTTTC.